Shown below are 10 T cell receptor beta chains from a single sample sequenced in a study of technical replicates of blood from a handful of donors. Profiling relied on immunoSEQ multiplex PCR, and the TCRdb table lists in-frame clones only, not all of them. The repertoire holds under 85,000 clones, with roughly 86% as singletons. Sequenced input: PBMCs. The receptors were gathered from a human donor in good health. Some clones in this sample may be carry-over from other donors' samples.

V usage is TRBV6-6 and J usage is TRBJ1-3; unclear D gene. CDR1 and CDR2 (germline): MNHNY, SVGAGI (reference sequence). Trimming removed 2 bases at V and 3 bases at J, with 14 bases between. This CDR3 spans 16 amino acids. CDR3 in DNA: TGTGCCAGCAGTTACGCCGCTTGGAGGCATGGAAACACCATATATTTT. Translated: CASSYAAWRHGNTIYF.

This chain uses TRBV5-1 with TRBJ2-7; unclear D gene. CDR3 size: 15 residues. CDR1 SGHRS and CDR2 YFSETQ come from the germline V gene. V was shortened by 1 base and J by 2 bases, with 13 bases between the two germline ends. Written as DNA, the CDR3 is TGCGCCAGCAGCTTGTCAAGCTTAGAACCCTACGAGCAGTACTTC. Protein sequence: CASSLSSLEPYEQYF.

The chain links TRBV11-3 to TRBJ2-1; the D gene is possibly TRBD2 (6 bases). Trimming took off 0 bases at V and 9 bases at J, with 12 bases between the two ends. The CDR3 covers 14 residues. Germline CDR1 and CDR2: SGHNT and YENEEA. The CDR3 spells CASSLDSEGTEQFF. CDR3 coding DNA: TGTGCCAGCAGCTTAGATTCGGAGGGGACTGAGCAGTTCTTC.

V is TRBV6-5 and J is TRBJ2-7; 8 positions agree with TRBD1. Germline CDR1 and CDR2: MNHEY and SVGAGI. With V trimmed by 5 bases and J by 2 bases, 2 bases remained unmatched. The CDR3 is 13 residues long. CDR3 nucleotides: TGTGCCAGCAGTAGGACAGGGACCTACGAGCAGTACTTC. This sequence encodes CASSRTGTYEQYF.

The chain is built from TRBV5-1 and TRBJ2-1, with D perhaps TRBD2 (6 bases). Looked up from germline, CDR1 is SGHRS and CDR2 is YFSETQ. This CDR3 contains 14 residues. The ends were cut back, 1 base at V and 8 bases at J, with 13 bases in the middle. In DNA form, the CDR3 reads TGCGCCAGCAGCTTGCAGGGAGGAGGGGATGAGCAGTTCTTC. It codes for CASSLQGGGDEQFF.

The chain has TRBV4-2 and TRBJ1-2; a weak D match, TRBD1 (6 bases). Germline CDR1 LGHNA, CDR2 YNFKEQ. V was shortened by 2 bases and J by 8 bases, with 15 bases between the two germline ends. The CDR3 runs to 14 residues. Here the CDR3 DNA reads TGTGCCAGCAGCCAAAACCGGGGGGCTGAGGGCTACACCTTC. Its protein is CASSQNRGAEGYTF.

This rearrangement joins TRBV27 to TRBJ1-2; 7 bases map to TRBD1. Unmatched junction bases numbered 11, after V lost 4 bases and J lost 6 bases. CDR1 and CDR2 from the germline V gene are MNHEY and SMNVEV (reference sequence). This CDR3 region has 15 residues. The CDR3 sequence: CASSSQTGTKDGYTF. Written as DNA, the CDR3 is TGTGCCAGCAGTTCCCAGACAGGGACGAAGGATGGCTACACCTTC.

This clone has more than one count but fewer than ten. This rearrangement joins TRBV19 to TRBJ2-1, with a weak D call TRBD2 (6 bases). CDR1 and CDR2 from the germline V gene are LNHDA and SQIVND (reference sequence). The V end was cut by 4 bases, the J end by 0 bases, with 10 bases between. This CDR3 region has 15 residues. For the CDR3, the DNA is TGTGCCAGTAGTAGCGGGGTTCTCTCCTACAATGAGCAGTTCTTC. As protein: CASSSGVLSYNEQFF.

This clone was recorded once. This chain uses TRBV11-2 with TRBJ2-5; D possibly corresponds to TRBD1 (6 bases). CDR3 length: 14 residues. With 1 base removed from V and 7 bases from J, the gap between germline ends came to 13 bases. Germline V gene sequence: CDR1 SGHAT, CDR2 FQNNGV. In DNA, the CDR3 is TGTGCCAGCAGCTTAGGAGGGGGATTTCCGACCCAGTACTTC. It yields the protein CASSLGGGFPTQYF.

This clone came up once. The chain joins TRBV6-4 to TRBJ2-1; D is possibly TRBD2 (5 bases). Trimming pared 7 bases from V and 4 bases from J, leaving 17 bases between. CDR3 length equals 15 residues. Germline CDR1 MRHNA, CDR2 SNTAGT. CDR3 in DNA: TGTGCCAGCAATCCCGACTATCCGGCATACAATGAGCAGTTCTTC. As protein: CASNPDYPAYNEQFF.